These T cell receptor beta chains were read from a single sample in a study of blood T cell repertoires in COVID-19. Some clones are missing from TCRdb's copy, which holds only in-frame ones; the method was immunoSEQ multiplex PCR. The table includes about 99,000 clones, over 80% detected once. Sequencing used peripheral blood. The receptors here all came from a man aged 65 to 79 with active or convalescent COVID-19. The CDR3 runs from the conserved cysteine through the conserved F or W. A D gene is named only where the DNA matches it firmly. Where a row states a size, it is once, few, many or the class of an expanded clone; other rows omit it.

V gene: TRBV28
J gene: TRBJ2-2
clone size: once
D gene: TRBD2
CDR3 DNA: TGTGCCAGCAGTAACCCGGGACTAGCTGCCGGGGAGCTGTTTTTT
CDR3 protein: CASSNPGLAAGELFF

V gene: TRBV7-8
J gene: TRBJ2-7
clone size: .
D gene: TRBD1
CDR3 DNA: TGTGCCAGCAGTACCAGGCGACAGGGGACCTACGAGCAGTACTTC
CDR3 protein: CASSTRRQGTYEQYF

V gene: TRBV6-5
J gene: TRBJ2-2
clone size: .
D gene: TRBD1
CDR3 DNA: TGTGCCAGCAGGGCCCCAGGGGGCACCGGGGAGCTGTTTTTT
CDR3 protein: CASRAPGGTGELFF

V gene: TRBV6-6
J gene: TRBJ2-2
clone size: .
D gene: TRBD2
CDR3 DNA: TGTGCCAGCAGGGGACTAGCGGATTTCACCGGGGAGCTGTTTTTT
CDR3 protein: CASRGLADFTGELFF

V gene: TRBV6-1
J gene: TRBJ2-1
clone size: .
D gene: .
CDR3 DNA: TGTGCCAGCAGTGACAGCTACAATGAGCAGTTCTTC
CDR3 protein: CASSDSYNEQFF

V gene: TRBV18
J gene: TRBJ2-2
clone size: .
D gene: .
CDR3 DNA: TGTGCCAGCTCACCTTTGGGCAGGGAAGACACCGGGGAGCTGTTTTTT
CDR3 protein: CASSPLGREDTGELFF

V gene: TRBV30
J gene: TRBJ1-1
clone size: .
D gene: .
CDR3 DNA: TGTGCCTGGGGACCTACCGACACTGAAGCTTTCTTT
CDR3 protein: CAWGPTDTEAFF

V gene: TRBV7-9
J gene: TRBJ1-1
clone size: .
D gene: .
CDR3 DNA: TGTGCCAGCAGCTCCGGATCGGGTACTGAAGCTTTCTTT
CDR3 protein: CASSSGSGTEAFF

V gene: TRBV27
J gene: TRBJ2-1
clone size: .
D gene: TRBD2
CDR3 DNA: TGTGCCAGCAGTTCCGTAGCGGGTACCCACAATGAGCAGTTCTTC
CDR3 protein: CASSSVAGTHNEQFF

V gene: TRBV28
J gene: TRBJ2-5
clone size: .
D gene: .
CDR3 DNA: TGTGCCAGCAGTCTCCCAGGGGAGACCCAGTACTTC
CDR3 protein: CASSLPGETQYF

V gene: TRBV10-3
J gene: TRBJ1-2
clone size: .
D gene: .
CDR3 DNA: TGTGCCTCTGGGGACACTTATGGCTACACCTTC
CDR3 protein: CASGDTYGYTF

V gene: TRBV27
J gene: TRBJ1-4
clone size: .
D gene: TRBD1
CDR3 DNA: TGTGCCAGCAGTTTAGTGAGGACAGGGGGCAGGGAAAAACTGTTTTTT
CDR3 protein: CASSLVRTGGREKLFF

V gene: TRBV28
J gene: TRBJ1-5
clone size: once
D gene: .
CDR3 DNA: TGTGCCAGCAGGTCCCCGTATAGCAATCAGCCCCAGCATTTT
CDR3 protein: CASRSPYSNQPQHF

V gene: TRBV7-9
J gene: TRBJ2-5
clone size: .
D gene: .
CDR3 DNA: TGTGCCAGCAGCGGGGGCTTGGAGACCCAGTACTTC
CDR3 protein: CASSGGLETQYF

V gene: TRBV5-5
J gene: TRBJ1-1
clone size: .
D gene: .
CDR3 DNA: TGTGCCAGCAGCAGCAGGGGAGCGATGAACACTGAAGCTTTCTTT
CDR3 protein: CASSSRGAMNTEAFF

V gene: TRBV9
J gene: TRBJ2-1
clone size: few
D gene: .
CDR3 DNA: TGTGCCAGCGGGGCACGCTCCTACAATGAGCAGTTCTTC
CDR3 protein: CASGARSYNEQFF

V gene: TRBV7-3
J gene: TRBJ1-1
clone size: .
D gene: .
CDR3 DNA: TGTGCCAGCAGCACACAGGTTAACACTGAAGCTTTCTTT
CDR3 protein: CASSTQVNTEAFF

V gene: TRBV6-5
J gene: TRBJ1-6
clone size: .
D gene: .
CDR3 DNA: TGTGCCAGCAGTTACTCGAAGGCAGGGAATTCACCCCTCCACTTT
CDR3 protein: CASSYSKAGNSPLHF

V gene: TRBV5-4
J gene: TRBJ1-1
clone size: .
D gene: .
CDR3 DNA: TGTGCCAGCAGCCCTCGAAACGGGGACACTGAAGCTTTCTTT
CDR3 protein: CASSPRNGDTEAFF

V gene: TRBV6-1
J gene: TRBJ1-3
clone size: .
D gene: TRBD1
CDR3 DNA: TGTGCCAGCAGTGAACGGACAGGGGCTTTCTCTGGAAACACCATATATTTT
CDR3 protein: CASSERTGAFSGNTIYF

V gene: TRBV18
J gene: TRBJ1-1
clone size: .
D gene: .
CDR3 DNA: TGTGCCAGCTCAACGCGGGGCCAAGGCATCACTGAAGCTTTCTTT
CDR3 protein: CASSTRGQGITEAFF

V gene: TRBV14
J gene: TRBJ2-3
clone size: .
D gene: TRBD2
CDR3 DNA: TGTGCCAGCAGCCGCCAAGTGGGGACTAGCGGGTTCCGTCGAGATACGCAGTATTTT
CDR3 protein: CASSRQVGTSGFRRDTQYF

V gene: TRBV18
J gene: TRBJ1-1
clone size: .
D gene: .
CDR3 DNA: TGTGCCAGCTCACCAAGACGGGACACTGAAGCTTTCTTT
CDR3 protein: CASSPRRDTEAFF

V gene: TRBV5-4
J gene: TRBJ2-3
clone size: once
D gene: TRBD2
CDR3 DNA: TGTGCCAGCAGCTTCCCTAGCGGGGGGGGCACAGATACGCAGTATTTT
CDR3 protein: CASSFPSGGGTDTQYF

V gene: TRBV3-1/TRBV3-2
J gene: TRBJ2-3
clone size: once
D gene: TRBD2
CDR3 DNA: TGTGCCAGCCAGGCGAGCGGGGGGACAGATACGCAGTATTTT
CDR3 protein: CASQASGGTDTQYF

V gene: TRBV5-8
J gene: TRBJ1-6
clone size: many
D gene: .
CDR3 DNA: TGTGCCAGCAGCTTGAACAGCTATTCACCCCTCCACTTT
CDR3 protein: CASSLNSYSPLHF

V gene: TRBV9
J gene: TRBJ1-1
clone size: .
D gene: .
CDR3 DNA: TGTGCCAGCACCTCGTGGGGAGGCACTGAAGCTTTCTTT
CDR3 protein: CASTSWGGTEAFF

V gene: TRBV5-1
J gene: TRBJ2-3
clone size: .
D gene: TRBD2
CDR3 DNA: TGCGCCAGCAGCTTGGAAACTAGCGGGGGTGCAGATACGCAGTATTTT
CDR3 protein: CASSLETSGGADTQYF

V gene: TRBV5-1
J gene: TRBJ2-5
clone size: .
D gene: TRBD2
CDR3 DNA: TGCGCCAGCGCGTTGACCCCGACTAGCGGGGGGGATGAGACCCAGTACTTC
CDR3 protein: CASALTPTSGGDETQYF

V gene: TRBV15
J gene: TRBJ2-7
clone size: .
D gene: .
CDR3 DNA: TGTGCCACCAGCAGAGATGCCAGGGATTACGAGCAGTACTTC
CDR3 protein: CATSRDARDYEQYF